This passage covers 5 T cell receptor beta chains from one sample sequenced in a study of early T cells in non-severe SARS-CoV-2 infection (dated by TCRdb to 2020 to 2022). Receptors were amplified or captured by 5' RACE. Sequenced on a NextSeq 500. TCRdb redid the processing of the public reads, applying fastp at Q25 and MiXCR, and retained in-frame beta chains. Merged by CDR3 protein, the rows form single entries marked with the most common genes and DNA. For this sample the table gives approximately 75,000 distinct CDR3 sequences, of which roughly 4.5% were detected only once. The ten largest clones capture under 4% of the sample. Material: whole blood, obtained at baseline. These receptors originate from an adult who was a healthcare worker with PCR-confirmed SARS-CoV-2 infection or an uninfected control (not recorded which). The donor label of this sample is uncertain.

This clonotype showed up just a few times. The CDR3 here is CASSSGTSTDTQYF. CDR3 nucleotide sequence: TGTGCCAGCAGCTCAGGGACCTCCACAGATACGCAGTATTTT. The chain joins TRBV11-2 to TRBJ2-3, with D perhaps given as TRBD1 or TRBD2 (5 bases each). V was trimmed by 4 bases and J by 2 bases, leaving 10 bases between them. Germline V gene data show CDR1 as SGHAT and CDR2 as FQNNGV. This CDR3 has 14 residues.

This clonotype was found a few times. The V and J genes are TRBV3-1 and TRBJ2-2, with a tentative D call TRBD2 (5 bases). The V gene's germline CDR1 is LGHDT and CDR2 YNNKEL (reference sequence). V lost 4 bases to trimming and J lost 5 bases, with 11 bases between them. This CDR3 is built from 14 residues. The CDR3 sequence: CASSLRLRTGELFF. The CDR3 coding sequence is TGTGCCAGCAGCCTCCGACTACGAACCGGGGAGCTGTTTTTT.

The table lists this clonotype with a few counts. This chain links TRBV12-3 or TRBV12-4 with TRBJ1-6; D not certain. V lost 5 bases, J lost 8 bases, and 7 bases lay in between. This CDR3 region has 12 residues. The CDR3 loop is CASSRGYSPLHF. The CDR3 region has the DNA TGTGCCAGCAGTCGAGGTTATTCACCCCTCCACTTT.

The chain uses TRBV6-6 and TRBJ1-6; D is undetermined. The CDR3 is 14 residues long. The germline gives CDR1 MNHNY, CDR2 SVGAGI (reference sequence). Trimming removed 3 bases at V and 8 bases at J, with 11 bases between. CDR3 sequence reads: CASSYGVSDSPLHF. The CDR3 DNA reads TGTGCCAGCAGTTATGGGGTTTCGGATTCACCCCTCCACTTT.

This clonotype has ten or more counts. The chain recombines TRBV4-3 with TRBJ1-5; D might be TRBD1 (6 bases). Germline CDR1 LGHNA, CDR2 YSLEER. V gave up 0 bases and J gave up 5 bases, with 11 bases separating them. CDR3 size: 15 residues. The CDR3 DNA sequence: TGCGCCAGCAGCCAAGATTCAGGGGACTATCAGCCCCAGCATTTT. It codes for CASSQDSGDYQPQHF.